The rows below give T cell receptor beta chains drawn from one sample of a study of T cells after yellow fever vaccination. A single record per CDR3 protein comes from TCRdb applying MiXCR to the 5' RACE reads. The sample includes some 300,000 distinct CDR3 sequences, around 8.1% of them seen just once. This sample comprised PBMCs, obtained about 41 days after the first yellow fever vaccination. The receptor set was obtained from a man aged 18 to 29 who received the YFV17D yellow fever vaccine. Both conserved end residues are part of each CDR3. A D gene is named only where the DNA matches it firmly. Rows give clone size only sometimes, using once, few, many, or a class for an expanded clone.

D gene	V gene	J gene	clone size	CDR3 protein	CDR3 DNA
-	TRBV12-3/TRBV12-4	TRBJ2-7	few	CASSPEVGAYEQYF	TGTGCCAGCAGCCCCGAGGTGGGTGCGTACGAGCAGTACTTC
TRBD1	TRBV5-6	TRBJ2-3	few	CASSLMTGNLDTQYF	TGTGCCAGCAGCTTGATGACAGGGAATTTGGATACGCAGTATTTT
-	TRBV6-6	TRBJ2-2	many	CASRGPDTGELFF	TGTGCCAGCAGGGGACCCGACACCGGGGAGCTGTTTTTT
TRBD1	TRBV5-1	TRBJ2-2	once	CASSNQGVDTGELFF	TGCGCCAGCAGCAATCAGGGGGTAGACACCGGGGAGCTGTTTTTT
-	TRBV30	TRBJ1-6	-	CAWSVGGQRFRSSYNSPLHF	TGTGCCTGGAGTGTTGGTGGCCAGCGCTTTAGGAGCTCCTATAATTCACCCCTCCACTTT
TRBD2	TRBV20-1	TRBJ2-3	-	CSALAGPGTQYF	TGCAGTGCTTTAGCGGGCCCAGGTACGCAGTATTTT
-	TRBV4-3	TRBJ1-6	few	CASSQDWGLNHSPLHF	TGCGCCAGCAGCCAAGATTGGGGCCTGAATCATTCACCCCTCCACTTT
-	TRBV6-5	TRBJ1-5	few	CASSYGVGNQPQHF	TGTGCCAGCAGTTACGGAGTGGGCAATCAGCCCCAGCATTTT
-	TRBV12-5	TRBJ2-4	-	CASGSAAKNIQYF	TGTGCTAGTGGTTCGGCAGCCAAAAACATTCAGTACTTC
-	TRBV18	TRBJ1-1	few	CASSPLNSEAFF	TGTGCCAGCTCACCACTAAATTCTGAAGCTTTCTTT
TRBD1	TRBV18	TRBJ1-2	-	CASSPLTGDPINYGYTF	TGTGCCAGCTCACCTTTGACAGGGGATCCCATAAACTATGGCTACACCTTC
-	TRBV5-1	TRBJ2-7	few	CASSLAAGEQYF	TGCGCCAGCAGCTTGGCCGCGGGCGAGCAGTACTTC
-	TRBV6-2/TRBV6-3	TRBJ2-6	few	CATGRVSGANVLTF	TGTGCCACCGGGCGGGTTTCAGGGGCCAACGTCCTGACTTTC
-	TRBV12-3/TRBV12-4	TRBJ2-5	-	CASRHTIRGETQYF	TGTGCCAGCAGACACACTATACGAGGGGAGACCCAGTACTTC
-	TRBV6-6	TRBJ2-7	many	CASSPQRKDEQYF	TGTGCCAGCAGCCCACAGAGAAAGGACGAGCAGTACTTC
-	TRBV5-1	TRBJ2-1	many	CASSLDAGRSGEQFF	TGCGCCAGCAGCTTGGACGCAGGGCGCAGTGGTGAGCAGTTCTTC
TRBD1	TRBV7-9	TRBJ1-5	-	CASSGQGAQGNQPQHF	TGTGCCAGCAGCGGACAGGGGGCGCAGGGCAATCAGCCCCAGCATTTT
TRBD2	TRBV7-6	TRBJ2-3	many	CASSVLAGGVTDTQYF	TGTGCCAGCAGCGTACTAGCGGGGGGAGTCACAGATACGCAGTATTTT
-	TRBV10-3	TRBJ2-1	many	CAISEGQTSSYNEQFF	TGTGCCATCAGTGAGGGACAGACAAGCTCCTACAATGAGCAGTTCTTC
-	TRBV7-9	TRBJ1-3	-	CASSLEAGNTIYF	TGTGCCAGCAGCTTAGAGGCTGGAAACACCATATATTTT
-	TRBV12-3/TRBV12-4	TRBJ2-3	few	CASSLAANTQYF	TGTGCCAGCAGTTTAGCTGCTAATACGCAGTATTTT
TRBD1	TRBV20-1	TRBJ2-5	many	CSASEGQGAVETQYF	TGCAGTGCTAGTGAGGGACAGGGAGCTGTCGAGACCCAGTACTTC
-	TRBV7-2	TRBJ2-3	few	CASSPRGSADTQYF	TGTGCCAGCAGCCCTAGGGGCTCCGCAGATACGCAGTATTTT
-	TRBV24-1	TRBJ1-1	few	CATSDGVEAFF	TGTGCCACCAGTGATGGAGTGGAAGCTTTCTTT
TRBD2	TRBV7-3	TRBJ2-7	few	CASSSRLAGRSSYEQYF	TGTGCCAGCAGCTCCCGACTAGCGGGGCGAAGCTCCTACGAGCAGTACTTC
-	TRBV5-1	TRBJ2-5	once	CASSDRTVREETQYF	TGCGCCAGCAGCGACAGGACGGTCAGGGAGGAGACCCAGTACTTC
-	TRBV7-9	TRBJ1-2	-	CASSLAGGPGYTF	TGTGCCAGCAGCTTAGCAGGCGGACCTGGCTACACCTTC
-	TRBV7-9	TRBJ1-1	-	CASSILLNTEAFF	TGTGCCAGCAGCATCCTCCTGAACACTGAAGCTTTCTTT
-	TRBV12-3/TRBV12-4	TRBJ2-3	-	CASSSDQRAQYF	TGTGCCAGCAGTTCCGACCAGAGGGCGCAGTATTTT
-	TRBV4-1	TRBJ2-7	few	CASSQNSPAGAEQYF	TGCGCCAGCAGCCAAAATTCCCCCGCCGGGGCCGAGCAGTACTTC
-	TRBV29-1	TRBJ2-7	-	CSVGTDEQYF	TGCAGCGTGGGGACGGACGAGCAGTACTTC
-	TRBV5-1	TRBJ2-3	few	CASTLAEGYTDTQYF	TGCGCCAGCACCTTGGCGGAGGGATACACAGATACGCAGTATTTT
-	TRBV5-1	TRBJ1-2	few	CASSPGSGENYGYTF	TGCGCCAGCAGCCCCGGATCGGGGGAGAACTATGGCTACACCTTC
-	TRBV12-3/TRBV12-4	TRBJ1-2	many	CASRPREPYGYTF	TGTGCCAGCAGACCTCGAGAGCCGTATGGCTACACCTTC
-	TRBV5-4	TRBJ2-7	few	CASSRDFSSYEQYF	TGTGCCAGCAGCAGGGACTTCAGTTCCTACGAGCAGTACTTC
-	TRBV30	TRBJ1-4	-	CAWSAGGSEKLFF	TGTGCCTGGAGTGCAGGAGGGAGTGAAAAACTGTTTTTT
TRBD1	TRBV6-5	TRBJ2-2	-	CASSSTGSTGELFF	TGTGCCAGCAGTTCGACAGGGTCCACCGGGGAGCTGTTTTTT
-	TRBV7-2	TRBJ2-7	few	CASSLVSAGQSSYEQYF	TGTGCCAGCAGCTTAGTAAGTGCAGGGCAGAGCTCCTACGAGCAGTACTTC
-	TRBV6-2/TRBV6-3	TRBJ1-5	-	CASSYSKGPRPTEIDSNQPQHF	TGTGCCAGCAGTTACTCGAAGGGCCCCAGACCAACCGAGATAGATAGCAATCAGCCCCAGCATTTT
TRBD2	TRBV5-5	TRBJ2-3	many	CASSLEAGSTDTQYF	TGTGCCAGCAGCTTGGAAGCGGGGAGCACAGATACGCAGTATTTT
TRBD2	TRBV5-1	TRBJ2-3	-	CASRVAGGQPDTQYF	TGCGCCAGCAGGGTTGCGGGGGGGCAACCAGATACGCAGTATTTT
-	TRBV12-3/TRBV12-4	TRBJ1-2	few	CASRSTAYYGYTF	TGTGCCAGCAGGTCGACAGCCTACTATGGCTACACCTTC
TRBD2	TRBV5-4	TRBJ2-7	few	CASSVGLAETYEQYF	TGTGCCAGCAGCGTGGGACTAGCGGAAACCTACGAGCAGTACTTC
-	TRBV3-1	TRBJ1-1	many	CASSHYGGNTEAFF	TGTGCCAGCAGCCATTATGGGGGTAACACTGAAGCTTTCTTT
-	TRBV12-3/TRBV12-4	TRBJ1-3	few	CASSLARSSGNTIYF	TGTGCCAGCAGTTTGGCACGCAGCTCTGGAAACACCATATATTTT
-	TRBV5-1	TRBJ2-1	many	CASRDRDVPYNEQFF	TGCGCCAGCAGGGACCGGGACGTACCCTACAATGAGCAGTTCTTC
-	TRBV2	TRBJ2-7	few	CASSQSYEQYF	TGTGCCAGCAGCCAGTCCTACGAGCAGTACTTC
-	TRBV6-2/TRBV6-3	TRBJ2-1	few	CASSHRRGNLVVDEQFF	TGTGCCAGCAGCCACCGGAGGGGTAACCTAGTAGTAGATGAGCAGTTCTTC
TRBD1	TRBV7-2	TRBJ1-2	few	CASSSSPGTDPNYGYTF	TGTGCCAGCAGCTCCTCCCCAGGGACAGATCCTAACTATGGCTACACCTTC
-	TRBV5-1	TRBJ1-1	-	CASSIFGNTEAFF	TGCGCCAGCTCGATTTTTGGGAACACTGAAGCTTTCTTT
TRBD2	TRBV28	TRBJ2-1	-	CASSPTRAGANEQFF	TGTGCCAGCAGCCCCACGAGAGCGGGGGCTAATGAGCAGTTCTTC
TRBD1	TRBV29-1	TRBJ1-2	-	CSADSTGGGHGYTF	TGCAGCGCCGACTCGACAGGGGGCGGACATGGCTACACCTTC